This T cell receptor (beta chain) was sequenced for a study of cytomegalovirus exposure and HLA in healthy donors. General study points: The study put some 150 TCR beta chains on its list as cytomegalovirus-associated. Highest at DRB1 and lowest at HLA-C, TCR association rates differed among HLA loci in a later analysis. The records held CMV serostatus as the only immune exposure information.

The PCR had 60 Vbeta and 13 Jbeta primers. Using immunoSEQ multiplex PCR, the repertoire was profiled, and TCRdb retains in-frame clones only, with some absent. The table shows 200,000 or so clones, with about 72% occurring only once. This CDR3 has 17 residues. Germline V gene data show CDR1 as SGHRS and CDR2 as YFSETQ. Trimming cost V 0 bases and J 0 bases, with 15 bases left between them. Details on this clone: Its target is not known.

Unrecorded immune exposure was likely among donors, who were nominally healthy when sampled. The chain links TRBV5-1 to TRBJ1-1, with TRBD1 as a possible D gene (5 bases). This clonotype was sampled from a male donor in good health and CMV-seronegative. The source material was PBMCs. CDR3 loop: CASSLDLGGPMNTEAFF. The CDR3 region has the DNA TGCGCCAGCAGCTTGGACTTGGGGGGACCCATGAACACTGAAGCTTTCTTT.